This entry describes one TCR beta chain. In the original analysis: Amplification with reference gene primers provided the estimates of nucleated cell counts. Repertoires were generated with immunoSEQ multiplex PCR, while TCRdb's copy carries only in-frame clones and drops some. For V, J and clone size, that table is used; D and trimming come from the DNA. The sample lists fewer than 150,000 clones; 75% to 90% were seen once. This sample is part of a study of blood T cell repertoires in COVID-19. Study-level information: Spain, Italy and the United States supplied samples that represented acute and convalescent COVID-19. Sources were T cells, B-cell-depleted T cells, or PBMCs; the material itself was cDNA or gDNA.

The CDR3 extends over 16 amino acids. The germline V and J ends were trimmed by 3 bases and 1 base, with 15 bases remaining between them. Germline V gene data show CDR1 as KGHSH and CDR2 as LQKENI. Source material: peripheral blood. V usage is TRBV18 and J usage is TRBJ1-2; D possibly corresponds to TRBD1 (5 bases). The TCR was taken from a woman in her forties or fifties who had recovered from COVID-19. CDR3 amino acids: CASSPTTGIDNYGYTF. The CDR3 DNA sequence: TGTGCCAGCTCACCTACTACAGGAATTGATAACTATGGCTACACCTTC.